This T cell receptor (beta chain) was sequenced during a study of regulatory T cells in long-lasting Graves disease. Trimming took 0 bases from V and 10 from J, leaving 12 bases between them. Germline values: CDR1 LGHNA, CDR2 YSLEER. This CDR3 region has 14 residues. In its sample, this clonotype was seen a few times. Its antigen remains unknown. Time point meaning: persistent/refractory GD, antithyroid drugs over 5 years with positive TRAb. Generation of the TCR library employed RNA extracted from PBMCs. Graves' disease was diagnosed by American Thyroid Association guidelines. Collection of peripheral blood (roughly 9.7 milliliters) was done using EDTA tubes. Construction of TCR beta libraries relied on iRepertoire HTBI primers and on Arm-PCR targeting CDR3 regions. In the source study's methods: The study identified 50 to 70 TRBV and some 15 TRBJ segments across samples. Via MiXCR, TCRdb re-called the multiplex PCR reads, giving one row per CDR3 protein. The V and J calls were not made by the authors but by TCRdb's processing. The table has about 310,000 distinct CDR3 sequences, around 21% seen once.

Study-level results: It was in persistent disease that TRBV28, TRBJ1-2 and TRBJ2-5 were favored.

The TCR comes from a female donor with Graves disease. The specimen comprised peripheral blood mononuclear cells (PBMCs), sampled when the disease was refractory, from a patient treated with antithyroid drugs. V gene TRBV4-3 combines with J gene TRBJ2-2; D is unresolved. The CDR3: CASSQEVGEKELFF. The CDR3 DNA is TGCGCCAGCAGCCAAGAAGTTGGAGAAAAGGAGCTGTTTTTT.